These T cell receptor beta chains were read from a single sample in a study of human T cells and chemical hapten exposure. One entry per CDR3 protein results from TCRdb running MiXCR on the RACE reads. The table has more than 250,000 distinct CDR3 sequences, 7.5% to 10% seen once. The sequencing here drew on whole blood, taken in connection with sensitization to the hapten diphenylcyclopropenone (DPC). Every receptor here comes from a woman aged 40 to 55 with alopecia areata. Some clones in this sample may be carry-over from other donors' samples. Each CDR3 is given with its conserved first and last residue. Each record gives: J gene, D gene, clone size, V gene, CDR3 DNA, CDR3 protein. The D gene is left open where the match is weak. Some rows mark clone size as missing; the rest say once, few, many or name a class of expanded clone.

TRBJ1-1,-,few,TRBV5-1,TGCGCCAGCAGCGGGCAGACGGCGAACACTGAAGCTTTCTTT,CASSGQTANTEAFF
TRBJ1-5,-,few,TRBV28,TGTGCCAGCAGTTTATCTATTAGCAATCAGCCCCAGCATTTT,CASSLSISNQPQHF
TRBJ2-1,TRBD2,-,TRBV6-2/TRBV6-3,TGTGCCAGCAGTTACGGGACTACTTCCTACAATGAGCAGTTCTTC,CASSYGTTSYNEQFF
TRBJ2-3,-,many,TRBV2,TGTGCCAGCAGGGCACCGGGTTCCAGCACAGATACGCAGTATTTT,CASRAPGSSTDTQYF
TRBJ1-3,-,few,TRBV5-1,TGCGCCAGCAGCTTGGCCGACACTATCTCTGGAAACACCATATATTTT,CASSLADTISGNTIYF
TRBJ2-7,-,-,TRBV13,TGTGCCAGCAGCTTAGGGCCCCGACCCTACGAGCAGTACTTC,CASSLGPRPYEQYF
TRBJ1-2,-,few,TRBV5-6,TGTGCCAGCAGCTTGGGACGGATTTATGGCTACACCTTC,CASSLGRIYGYTF
TRBJ2-7,-,few,TRBV30,TGTGCCTGGAGTGTAATGATCTACGAGCAGTACTTC,CAWSVMIYEQYF
TRBJ1-2,-,few,TRBV5-1,TGCGCCAGCAGCTTCGGTGGAGGCGGGAACTATGGCTACACCTTC,CASSFGGGGNYGYTF
TRBJ1-6,-,few,TRBV12-3/TRBV12-4,TGTGCCAGCAGTTTGGTCGAGGGGAGACCCCTCCACTTT,CASSLVEGRPLHF